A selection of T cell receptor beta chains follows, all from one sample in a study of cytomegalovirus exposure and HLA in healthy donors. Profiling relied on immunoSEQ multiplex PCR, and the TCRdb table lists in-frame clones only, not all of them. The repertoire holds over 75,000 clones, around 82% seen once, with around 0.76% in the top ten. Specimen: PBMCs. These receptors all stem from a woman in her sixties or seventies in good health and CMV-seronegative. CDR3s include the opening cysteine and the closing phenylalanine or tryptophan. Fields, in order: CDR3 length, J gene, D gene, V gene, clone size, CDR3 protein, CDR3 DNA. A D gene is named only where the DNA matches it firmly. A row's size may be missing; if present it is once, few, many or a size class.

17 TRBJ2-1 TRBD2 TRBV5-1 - CASSLTGLAGDYNEQFF TGCGCCAGCAGCTTGACGGGACTAGCGGGGGACTACAATGAGCAGTTCTTC
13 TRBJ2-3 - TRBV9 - CASSARASDTQYF TGTGCCAGCAGCGCTAGAGCTTCAGATACGCAGTATTTT
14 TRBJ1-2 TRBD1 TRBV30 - CAWSVTGGNYGYTF TGTGCCTGGAGTGTTACAGGGGGCAACTATGGCTACACCTTC
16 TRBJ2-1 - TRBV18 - CASSLLDSTGYNEQFF TGTGCCAGCTCACTACTTGACTCCACTGGGTACAATGAGCAGTTCTTC
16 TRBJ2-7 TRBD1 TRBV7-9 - CASSIYGTGSSYEQYF TGTGCCAGCAGCATCTACGGGACAGGGAGCTCCTACGAGCAGTACTTC
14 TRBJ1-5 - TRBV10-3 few CAISENRVSQPQHF TGTGCCATCAGTGAAAACAGGGTTAGCCAGCCCCAGCATTTT
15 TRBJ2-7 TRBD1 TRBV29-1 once CSVEILGQGADEQYF TGCAGCGTTGAAATACTTGGACAGGGGGCCGACGAGCAGTACTTC
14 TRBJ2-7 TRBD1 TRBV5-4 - CAVDWDRGLHEQYF TGTGCGGTCGACTGGGACAGGGGGCTCCACGAGCAGTACTTC
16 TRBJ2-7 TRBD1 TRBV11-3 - CASSLPTGEDLYEQYF TGTGCCAGCAGCTTGCCGACAGGGGAGGACCTTTACGAGCAGTACTTC
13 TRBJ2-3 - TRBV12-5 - CASGQGNTDTQYF TGTGCTAGTGGCCAGGGAAACACAGATACGCAGTATTTT
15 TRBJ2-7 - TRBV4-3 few CASSQGVQGSYEQYF TGCGCCAGCAGCCAAGGTGTCCAGGGCTCCTACGAGCAGTACTTC